This T cell receptor (beta chain) comes out of a study of shared clonotypes between healthy human individuals. This CDR3 region has 15 residues. Trimming removed 0 bases at V and 4 bases at J, with 13 bases between. CDR1 and CDR2 (germline): SGHRS, YFSETQ. Libraries were prepared by immunoSEQ multiplex PCR; TCRdb keeps only in-frame clonotypes and omits some of them. This table has about 1 million clones, around 74% appearing once. The material sequenced was memory CD4+ T cells sorted from blood. As to subset: CD45RA-negative fraction. The source of this sequence is a man aged 18 to 29 in good health. The chain joins TRBV5-1 to TRBJ2-5; no firm D call. In DNA, the CDR3 is TGCGCCAGCAGCTTGGCCGGCCAGGTTGTAGAGACCCAGTACTTC. Residues: CASSLAGQVVETQYF. Based on the CDR3 plus reference TRBV5-1 and TRBJ2-5, the full variable domain is KAGVTQTPRYLIKTRGQQVTLSCSPISGHRSVSWYQQTPGQGLQFLFEYFSETQRNKGNFPGRFSGRQFSNSRSEMNVSTLELGDSALYLCASSLAGQVVETQYFGPGTRLLVL.